A selection of T cell receptor beta chains follows, all from one sample in a study of patients and donors after allogeneic stem cell transplantation. TCRdb re-derived calls from the RT-PCR reads in MiXCR, one entry per CDR3 protein. The sample records approximately 410,000 distinct CDR3 sequences, 16% being singletons. The sequencing sample was made of blood, either unsorted or a sorted T cell fraction (not recorded which). These receptors all stem from a human donor who was either an allogeneic HSCT recipient or a stem cell or donor lymphocyte infusion donor (not recorded which). It is not recorded whose cells these are; they may come from a transplant donor. CDR3s include the opening cysteine and the closing phenylalanine or tryptophan. Each record gives: clone size, J gene, D gene, V gene, CDR3 DNA, CDR3 protein. D genes are given only for firm matches. A row's size may be missing; if present it is once, few, many or a size class.

.,TRBJ2-5,TRBD1,TRBV3-1,TGTGCCAGCAGCCAAGGACAGGGTCCCGAGACCCAGTACTTC,CASSQGQGPETQYF
few,TRBJ2-7,.,TRBV11-2,TGTGCCAGCAGCTCAATACGTCAAAGCGCGACGGCCTACGAGCAGTACTTC,CASSSIRQSATAYEQYF
.,TRBJ2-5,TRBD2,TRBV19,TGTGCCAGTAGTATGGCGGCTAGCGGACAAGAGACCCAGTACTTC,CASSMAASGQETQYF
many,TRBJ2-7,.,TRBV29-1,TGCAGCGTTGAGGCCCTAGGCGGAGACGAGCAGTACTTC,CSVEALGGDEQYF
few,TRBJ2-3,TRBD2,TRBV19,TGTGCCAGTTACCCCCCGCGGGAGTCATGGGGAGATACGCAGTATTTT,CASYPPRESWGDTQYF
.,TRBJ1-3,.,TRBV15,TGTGCCACCAGCAGAGATCTAGTCCCTGGAAACACCATATATTTT,CATSRDLVPGNTIYF
few,TRBJ2-1,.,TRBV5-1,TGCGCCAGCACTTCCTCGGGAGTCCATGAGCAGTTCTTC,CASTSSGVHEQFF
.,TRBJ1-5,.,TRBV15,TGTGCCACCAGCAGAGAACCCAAGGGGCTCAGCAATCAGCCCCAGCATTTT,CATSREPKGLSNQPQHF
few,TRBJ2-1,.,TRBV10-3,TGTGCCATCAGTGAGTCGACTCGAGCGCGGAATGAGCAGTTCTTC,CAISESTRARNEQFF
.,TRBJ2-7,TRBD2,TRBV27,TGTGCCAGCAGCTCCTTAGCGGGCTCCTACGAGCAGTACTTC,CASSSLAGSYEQYF
.,TRBJ2-3,TRBD2,TRBV20-1,TGCAGTGCTATCTCAAGCGGGAGGGCCTCGGATACGCAGTATTTT,CSAISSGRASDTQYF
.,TRBJ2-7,TRBD1,TRBV6-1,TGTGCCAGCTCGACGAGACAGGGACGGTACGAGCAGTACTTC,CASSTRQGRYEQYF
many,TRBJ1-1,.,TRBV5-1,TGCGCCAGCAGCTTGCAGGGAGACACTGAAGCTTTCTTT,CASSLQGDTEAFF
few,TRBJ2-7,.,TRBV2,TGTGCCAGCAGTGAAGCTCCGCCAGTGGAGCCCTACTACGAGCAGTACTTC,CASSEAPPVEPYYEQYF
many,TRBJ1-2,.,TRBV12-3/TRBV12-4,TGTGCCAGCAGTAACAAAAGGACGTATGGCTACACCTTC,CASSNKRTYGYTF
few,TRBJ1-2,.,TRBV3-1,TGTGCCAGCAGCCAAGAGTGGGGGTATGGCTACACCTTC,CASSQEWGYGYTF
few,TRBJ1-2,.,TRBV29-1,TGCAGCGTTGAGAGGCGGACAAAGGGCTATGGCTACACCTTC,CSVERRTKGYGYTF
few,TRBJ1-1,.,TRBV16,TGTGCCAGCCGCAACTCGGGGAACTCAACTGAAGCTTTCTTT,CASRNSGNSTEAFF
few,TRBJ2-2,.,TRBV7-3,TGTGCCAGCAGCCATCAGGAGGGGATTGGGGAGCTGTTTTTT,CASSHQEGIGELFF
.,TRBJ2-3,TRBD2,TRBV5-1,TGCGCCAGCAGACCTTTAGCGGGAGGGCCCGGTACGCAGTATTTT,CASRPLAGGPGTQYF
.,TRBJ2-1,.,TRBV7-2,TGTGCCAGCAGCTGGAGAAATGAGCAGTTCTTC,CASSWRNEQFF
.,TRBJ2-7,TRBD2,TRBV27,TGTGCCGTGGGACTAGCGGAACACGAGCAGTACTTC,CAVGLAEHEQYF
.,TRBJ2-3,.,TRBV9,TGTGCCAGCAGCGTAGCTTCAGCAGATACGCAGTATTTT,CASSVASADTQYF
many,TRBJ2-1,.,TRBV20-1,TGCAGTGCGAACTTTAGCCCCAAAATCGGCAATGAGCAGTTCTTC,CSANFSPKIGNEQFF
.,TRBJ2-2,.,TRBV11-2,TGTGCCAGCAGCTTAGTCGGTAGTCGGACCGGGGAGCTGTTTTTT,CASSLVGSRTGELFF
many,TRBJ2-2,TRBD2,TRBV10-3,TGTGCCATCGCGGGGGGTTCGAACACCGGGGAGCTGTTTTTT,CAIAGGSNTGELFF
.,TRBJ1-6,TRBD1,TRBV9,TGTGCCAGCAGCGTAGAGGGGGACAGCGGATCACCCCTCCACTTT,CASSVEGDSGSPLHF
many,TRBJ1-1,.,TRBV29-1,TGCAGCGCTAAGAACACGGGCGGCGCTTTCTTT,CSAKNTGGAFF
few,TRBJ2-4,TRBD1,TRBV24-1,TGTGCCACCAGTGATACCGGGACAGGGAGGAGTGGGATTCAGTACTTC,CATSDTGTGRSGIQYF
many,TRBJ2-3,.,TRBV12-3/TRBV12-4,TGTGCCAGCAGTTCAGGGGATAAAACAGATACGCAGTATTTT,CASSSGDKTDTQYF
few,TRBJ2-3,.,TRBV20-1,TGCAGTGCTAGTAGGCTAGGCGGAGCAGATACGCAGTATTTT,CSASRLGGADTQYF
many,TRBJ2-3,TRBD2,TRBV7-9,TGTGCCAGCAGCCCGAGCGGGGGGGGCGAAGATACGCAGTATTTT,CASSPSGGGEDTQYF
.,TRBJ2-5,TRBD2,TRBV5-1,TGCGCCAGCAGCCCGGTGGGAGGGGCTGGAGAGACCCAGTACTTC,CASSPVGGAGETQYF
.,TRBJ1-2,.,TRBV7-2,TGTGCCAGCAGCCCAGTGCGCTCGGGTGGCGGTGGCTACACCTTC,CASSPVRSGGGGYTF
.,TRBJ1-5,.,TRBV7-2,TGTGCCAGCAGCTTAAAGTTAGGCCGCGATAGCAATCAGCCCCAGCATTTT,CASSLKLGRDSNQPQHF
few,TRBJ1-1,.,TRBV10-3,TGTGCCATCAGTACCGGCGGGAACACTGAAGCTTTCTTT,CAISTGGNTEAFF
.,TRBJ1-1,.,TRBV2,TGTGCCAGCAGTCCGGTCTACGCTATGAACACTGAAGCTTTCTTT,CASSPVYAMNTEAFF